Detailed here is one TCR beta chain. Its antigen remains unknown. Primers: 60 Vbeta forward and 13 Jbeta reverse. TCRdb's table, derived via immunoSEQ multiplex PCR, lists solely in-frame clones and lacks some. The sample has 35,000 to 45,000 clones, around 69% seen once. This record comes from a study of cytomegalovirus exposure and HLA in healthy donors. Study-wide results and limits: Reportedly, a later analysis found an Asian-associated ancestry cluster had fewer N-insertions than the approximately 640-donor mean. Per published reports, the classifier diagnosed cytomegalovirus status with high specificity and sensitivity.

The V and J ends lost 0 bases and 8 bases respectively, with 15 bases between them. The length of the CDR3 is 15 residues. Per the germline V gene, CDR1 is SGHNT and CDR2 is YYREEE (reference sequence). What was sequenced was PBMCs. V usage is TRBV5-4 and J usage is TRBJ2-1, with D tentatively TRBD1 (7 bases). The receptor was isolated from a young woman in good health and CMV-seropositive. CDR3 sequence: CASSLAMQGGDEQFF. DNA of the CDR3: TGTGCCAGCAGCTTGGCCATGCAGGGGGGAGATGAGCAGTTCTTC.